The source of this T cell receptor beta chain is a study of Tregs in tolerant kidney transplant recipients. Study-level points and caveats: The small number of patients limits these findings pending further validation. Biological reproducibility was not directly addressed, but technical replication error appeared minimal.

With regard to this clone: Its target is not known.

V trimming: 6 bases; J trimming: 5 bases; junction bases outside the gene matches: 8. Per the germline V gene, CDR1 is SNHLY and CDR2 is FYNNEI. The CDR3 sequence is 15 residues long. Profiling relied on immunoSEQ multiplex PCR, and the TCRdb table lists in-frame clones only, not all of them. The profile covers roughly 250,000 clones, with approximately 84% appearing a single time and around 0.6% taken by the ten largest. Unstimulated Tregs (CD4+CD25+CD127-) and CD4+CD25- non-Tregs were sorted from PBMCs. The TCR sequence derives from a human donor in good health. The V call is TRBV2, the J call TRBJ1-4; 8 bases agree with TRBD1. Sequencing was done on a sample of CD4+ T cells from blood. The CDR3 DNA is TGTGCCAGCAGCCAAGACAGGGGTCGAAATGAAAAACTGTTTTTT. Translating it yields CASSQDRGRNEKLFF.